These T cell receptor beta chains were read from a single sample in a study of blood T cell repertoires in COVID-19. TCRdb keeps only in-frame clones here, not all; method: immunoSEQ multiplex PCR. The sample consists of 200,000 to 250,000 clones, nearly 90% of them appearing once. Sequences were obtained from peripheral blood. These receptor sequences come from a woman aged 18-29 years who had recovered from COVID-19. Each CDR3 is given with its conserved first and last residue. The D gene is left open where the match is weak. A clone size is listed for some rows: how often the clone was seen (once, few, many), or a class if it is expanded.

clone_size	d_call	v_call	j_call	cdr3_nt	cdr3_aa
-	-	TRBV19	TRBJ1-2	TGTGCCAGTAGTATATCAGGGATCGGTGGCTACACCTTC	CASSISGIGGYTF
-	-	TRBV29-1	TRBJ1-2	TGCAGCGTTCCGCTGGTTACAGGCTATGGCTACACCTTC	CSVPLVTGYGYTF
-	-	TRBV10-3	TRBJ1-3	TGTGCCATCAGTGAGTCACGGGGTAGCTCTGGAAACACCATATATTTT	CAISESRGSSGNTIYF
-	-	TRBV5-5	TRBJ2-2	TGTGCCAGCAGCTTGGTATACACCGGGGAGCTGTTTTTT	CASSLVYTGELFF
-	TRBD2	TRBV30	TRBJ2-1	TGTGCCTGGACTAGCGGGTTATACAATGAGCAGTTCTTC	CAWTSGLYNEQFF
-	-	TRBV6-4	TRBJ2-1	TGTGCCAGCAGTTCGGAGGCCGGGACTTCTTACAATGAGCAGTTCTTC	CASSSEAGTSYNEQFF
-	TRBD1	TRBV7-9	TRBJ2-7	TGTGCCAGCAGCTACACCGGGACAGGCGACTACGAGCAGTACTTC	CASSYTGTGDYEQYF
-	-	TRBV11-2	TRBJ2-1	TGTGCCAGCAGGATGCGGCGGGACTACAATGAGCAGTTCTTC	CASRMRRDYNEQFF
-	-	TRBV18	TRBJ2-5	TGTGCCAGCTCACCACCGGAACAGTCCGGTAAGAATCAAGAGACCCAGTACTTC	CASSPPEQSGKNQETQYF
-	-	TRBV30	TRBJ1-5	TGTGCCTGGACGCGGGGGGACAATCAGCCCCAGCATTTT	CAWTRGDNQPQHF
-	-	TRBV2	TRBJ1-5	TGTGCCAGCAGTGAAAGGGGATATAATCAGCCCCAGCATTTT	CASSERGYNQPQHF
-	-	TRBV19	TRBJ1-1	TGTGCCAGCTCATCCGGCAGGGCCGGCACTGAAGCTTTCTTT	CASSSGRAGTEAFF
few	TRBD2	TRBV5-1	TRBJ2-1	TGCGCCAGCAGCCCCACCGGGACTAGCTTCGATGAGCAGTTCTTC	CASSPTGTSFDEQFF
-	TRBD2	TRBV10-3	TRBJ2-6	TGTGCCATCAGTGCTCTTAAAGCGGGATACTCTGGGGCCAACGTCCTGACTTTC	CAISALKAGYSGANVLTF
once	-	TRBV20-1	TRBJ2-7	TGCAGTGCTAGTGCCGTGTTTCTGGGGAGAGTCGACGAGCAGTACTTC	CSASAVFLGRVDEQYF
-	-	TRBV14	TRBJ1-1	TGTGCCAGCAGCCCCGGACAGATGAACACTGAAGCTTTCTTT	CASSPGQMNTEAFF
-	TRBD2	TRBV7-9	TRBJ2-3	TGTGCCAGCAGCTTAGGTCAGGGATCTAGCGGGGGCACAGATACGCAGTATTTT	CASSLGQGSSGGTDTQYF
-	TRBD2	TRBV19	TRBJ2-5	TGTGCCAGTAGTATAGTACTAGCGGGAGTACGGCAAGAGACCCAGTACTTC	CASSIVLAGVRQETQYF
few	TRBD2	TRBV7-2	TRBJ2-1	TGTGCCAGCAGCACCGGGACTAGCGGTTACAATGAGCAGTTCTTC	CASSTGTSGYNEQFF
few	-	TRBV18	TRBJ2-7	TGTGCCAGCTCACCACCTAGTTTAACCTACGAGCAGTACTTC	CASSPPSLTYEQYF
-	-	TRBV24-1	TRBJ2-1	TGTGCCACCAGTGATACACGGGAGCCCTACAATGAGCAGTTCTTC	CATSDTREPYNEQFF
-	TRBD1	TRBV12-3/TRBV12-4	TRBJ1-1	TGTGCCAGCAGCCTCGACAGGGTTCGAGCTTTCTTT	CASSLDRVRAFF
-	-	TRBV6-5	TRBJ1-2	TGTGCCAGCAGTTACTCAGGGGCCTATGGCTACACCTTC	CASSYSGAYGYTF
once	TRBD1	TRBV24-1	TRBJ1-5	TGTGCCACCAGTGAGGAGGGACAGGGGTACAATCAGCCCCAGCATTTT	CATSEEGQGYNQPQHF
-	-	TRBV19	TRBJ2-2	TGTGCCAGTAGTATAAGGGGTCTAAACACCGGGGAGCTGTTTTTT	CASSIRGLNTGELFF
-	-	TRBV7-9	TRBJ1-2	TGTGCCAGCAGCTTAGCCCCGGGGTACTATGGCTACACCTTC	CASSLAPGYYGYTF
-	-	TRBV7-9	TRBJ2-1	TGTGCCAGCAGCTTAGTATCGGGCGAGGGTGAGCAGTTCTTC	CASSLVSGEGEQFF
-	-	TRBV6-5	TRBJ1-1	TGTGCCAGCATGATTGTAGAGAACGCTTTCTTT	CASMIVENAFF
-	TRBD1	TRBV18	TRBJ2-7	TGTGCCAGCTCACCAAGCCCGACACAGGGGGGCGAGCAGTACTTC	CASSPSPTQGGEQYF
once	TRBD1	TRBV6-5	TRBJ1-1	TGTGCCAGCAGTTACTCTGGACAGGGTGGATCTTTCTTT	CASSYSGQGGSFF
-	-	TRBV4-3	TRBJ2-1	TGCGCCAGCAGCCAATACCGGAGCTCCTACAATGAGCAGTTCTTC	CASSQYRSSYNEQFF
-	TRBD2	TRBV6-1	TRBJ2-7	TGTGCCAGCAGTGAAGCGGGACTACCGCCCTCCTACGAGCAGTACTTC	CASSEAGLPPSYEQYF
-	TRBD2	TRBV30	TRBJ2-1	TGTGCCTGGAGTGGGCCTAGCGGGGGGACGAGCTCCTACAATGAGCAGTTCTTC	CAWSGPSGGTSSYNEQFF
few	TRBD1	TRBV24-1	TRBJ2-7	TGTGCCACCAGTGATTCCATTAGGGGACAGGTCTACGAGCAGTACTTC	CATSDSIRGQVYEQYF
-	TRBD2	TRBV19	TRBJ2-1	TGTGCCAGTAGTTTAAGCGGGGTGGGGAATGAGCAGTTCTTC	CASSLSGVGNEQFF
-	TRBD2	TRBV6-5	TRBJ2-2	TGTGCCAGCAGTTACCTACTAGCGGGAGGGCCCGGGGAGCTGTTTTTT	CASSYLLAGGPGELFF
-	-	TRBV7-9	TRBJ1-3	TGTGCCAGCAGCTCCTTGACAGGAACCGCTGGAAACACCATATATTTT	CASSSLTGTAGNTIYF
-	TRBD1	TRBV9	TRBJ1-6	TGTGCCAGCAGCGAAACAGGGGGCGATTCACCCCTCCACTTT	CASSETGGDSPLHF
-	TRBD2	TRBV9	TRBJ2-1	TGTGCCAGCAGCGTTGCTAGCGGGAACTACAATGAGCAGTTCTTC	CASSVASGNYNEQFF
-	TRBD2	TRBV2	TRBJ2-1	TGTGCCAGCAGGGAGCGGGAGGGCCTAATGTATGAGCAGTTCTTC	CASREREGLMYEQFF
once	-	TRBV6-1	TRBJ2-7	TGTGCCAGCAGTGACCAGGGGTCATCCTACGAGCAGTACTTC	CASSDQGSSYEQYF
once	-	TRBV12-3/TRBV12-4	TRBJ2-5	TGTGCCAGCAGTTTTACGAGGCCGGAGACCCAGTACTTC	CASSFTRPETQYF
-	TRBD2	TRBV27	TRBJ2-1	TGTGCCAGCAGTCCAGGACTAGCGGTCGTGTACAATGAGCAGTTCTTC	CASSPGLAVVYNEQFF
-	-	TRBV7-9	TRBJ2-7	TGTGCCAGCAGCTTAGGGGTGGGGCAGTCTGGCTACGAGCAGTACTTC	CASSLGVGQSGYEQYF
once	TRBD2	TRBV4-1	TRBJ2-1	TGCGCCAGCAGCCAAGATGGGATAGCGGGATCCCCAAGCTTAATACAGTTCTTC	CASSQDGIAGSPSLIQFF
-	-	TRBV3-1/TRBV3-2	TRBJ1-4	TGTGCCAGCACCCGGGGGTCCACTAATGAAAAACTGTTTTTT	CASTRGSTNEKLFF
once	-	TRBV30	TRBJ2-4	TGTGCCTGGAGTCCAGGGGAGGGCATTCAGTACTTC	CAWSPGEGIQYF
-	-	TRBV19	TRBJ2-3	TGTGCCAGTAGTGCCTCTGTAGGAGTGTGGACAGATACGCAGTATTTT	CASSASVGVWTDTQYF
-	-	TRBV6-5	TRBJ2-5	TGTGCCAGCAGTTACATAGGGGTAGGGCAAGAGACCCAGTACTTC	CASSYIGVGQETQYF
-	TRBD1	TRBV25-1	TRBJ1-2	TGTGCCAGCAGTGGGGGAAATAGCCAGGGGGCGTTCAACTATGGCTACACCTTC	CASSGGNSQGAFNYGYTF